The next 5 T cell receptor beta chains were all read from a single sample in a study of T cell responses to AZD1222 COVID-19 vaccine. The method was immunoSEQ multiplex PCR; TCRdb's version includes in-frame clones alone and lacks a portion of them. The sample includes approximately 180,000 clones, 88% seen only once; the top ten take 25% to 30%. This specimen consisted of peripheral blood, obtained 28 days after the second AZD1222 dose. The receptors were gathered from an adult who received the AZD1222 COVID-19 vaccine.

This clone was picked up one time. This chain joins TRBV9 and TRBJ2-1; maybe TRBD2 (5 bases). This CDR3 has 13 residues. The germline gives CDR1 SGDLS, CDR2 YYNGEE. Trimming cost V 4 bases and J 0 bases, with 5 bases left between them. CDR3 in DNA: TGTGCCAGCAGCACTAGCTCCTACAATGAGCAGTTCTTC. This encodes CASSTSSYNEQFF. The full variable domain, rest sourced from reference TRBV9 and TRBJ2-1, is DSGVTQTPKHLITATGQRVTLRCSPRSGDLSVYWYQQSLDQGLQFLIQYYNGEERAKGNILERFSAQQFPDLHSELNLSSLELGDSALYFCASSTSSYNEQFFGPGTRLTVL.

This clone was seen more than once but under ten times. This chain links TRBV3-1 (or the pseudogene TRBV3-2) with TRBJ1-2, with D unresolved. The V end was cut by 0 bases, the J end by 10 bases, with 9 bases between. This CDR3 contains 12 residues. CDR1 is LGHDT and CDR2 is YNNKEL in the germline V gene (reference sequence). DNA of the CDR3: TGTGCCAGCAGCCAAGAAACTAGGGACTACACCTTC. This sequence encodes CASSQETRDYTF.

The rearrangement uses TRBV21-1 and TRBJ2-7; TRBD1 is the table's D call, not checked against the DNA. TRBV21-1 is shown as a pseudogene. This CDR3 has 19 residues. The CDR3 DNA sequence: TGTGCCAGCAGCAAAGAATTATCCGGGGACAGGGGGCGCCCCGGCGAGCAGTACTTC. Its protein product is CASSKELSGDRGRPGEQYF.

This clone was recorded once. The chain is built from TRBV29-1 and TRBJ2-7; perhaps TRBD2 as D (5 bases). CDR3 length: 11 amino acids. The germline V and J ends were trimmed by 7 bases and 6 bases, with 13 bases remaining between them. CDR1 SQVTM and CDR2 ANQGSEA come from the germline V gene. In DNA, the CDR3 is TGCAGCGCGGCGGCGGGTGCCGAGCAGTACTTC. Translated: CSAAAGAEQYF.

The chain couples TRBV4-3 to TRBJ1-5; D remains ambiguous. CDR1 and CDR2 from the germline V gene are LGHNA and YSLEER. The CDR3 is 13 residues long. The V and J ends lost 0 bases and 5 bases respectively, with 5 bases between them. In nucleotides, the CDR3 is TGCGCCAGCAGCCAAGATGGGGATCAGCCCCAGCATTTT. Translated, it gives CASSQDGDQPQHF.